One T cell receptor (beta chain) is described in this entry. Antigen: not known. The sort gate was single viable CD3+CD4+CD8-CD45RO+ cells for memory CD4+ T cells. CD4+ T cells were isolated by positive magnetic selection. From germline, CDR1 is MNHNY and CDR2 SVGAGI (reference sequence). There are 14 residues in the CDR3. V lost 2 bases, J lost 5 bases, and 12 bases lay in between. The sample comes from a study of memory CD4+ T cells and cytomegalovirus serostatus. The wider study: This sample comes from healthy Belgian adults, under 10 CMV seropositive, roughly 22 seronegative.

TCRdb keeps only in-frame clones here, not all; method: immunoSEQ multiplex PCR. The table lists 35,000 to 50,000 clones, around 78% of them singletons. General study findings and limits: CD4+ memory repertoires contained about 40% of the 164 reported CMV TCRbeta sequences.

The chain carries TRBV6-6 and TRBJ1-1, with D possibly TRBD1 on 5 matching bases. Input material: memory CD4+ T cells from blood. This TCR was recovered from an adult in good health and CMV-seronegative. CDR3 loop: CASSYLRDGTEAFF. The CDR3 bases are TGTGCCAGCAGTTACCTCAGGGATGGGACTGAAGCTTTCTTT.